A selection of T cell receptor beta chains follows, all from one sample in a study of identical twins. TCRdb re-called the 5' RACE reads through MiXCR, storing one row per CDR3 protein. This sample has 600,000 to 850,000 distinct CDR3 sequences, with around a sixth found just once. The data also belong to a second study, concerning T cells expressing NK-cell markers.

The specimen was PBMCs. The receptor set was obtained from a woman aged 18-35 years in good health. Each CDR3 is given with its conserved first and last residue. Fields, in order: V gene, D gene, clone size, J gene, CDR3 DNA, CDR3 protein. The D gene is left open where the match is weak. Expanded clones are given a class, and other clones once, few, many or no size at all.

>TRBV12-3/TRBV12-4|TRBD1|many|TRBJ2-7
TGTGCCAGCAGTTTCCGACAGGGTTCAATCTACGAGCAGTACTTC
CASSFRQGSIYEQYF
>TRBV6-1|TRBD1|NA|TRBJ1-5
TGTGCCAGCAGACAGGGGTTATCTAGCAATCAGCCCCAGCATTTT
CASRQGLSSNQPQHF
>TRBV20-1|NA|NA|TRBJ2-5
TGCAGTGCTGCGGAGAGCCAAGAGACCCAGTACTTC
CSAAESQETQYF
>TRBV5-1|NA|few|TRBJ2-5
TGCGCCAGCAGCTTGCGCCAGGGTGGGGAAGAGACCCAGTACTTC
CASSLRQGGEETQYF
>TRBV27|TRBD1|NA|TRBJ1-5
TGTGCCAGTCGTACAGGGGGGGATCAGCCCCAGCATTTT
CASRTGGDQPQHF
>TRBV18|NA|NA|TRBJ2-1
TGTGCCAGCTCCCCACCGGGGCGGTCCTACAATGAGCAGTTCTTC
CASSPPGRSYNEQFF
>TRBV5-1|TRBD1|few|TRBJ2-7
TGCGCCAGCAGCCTATCCGGGACAGCCTCCTACGAGCAGTACTTC
CASSLSGTASYEQYF
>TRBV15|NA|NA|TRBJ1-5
TGTGCCACCAGCAGAGCGGCAGGGGATCAGCCCCAGCATTTT
CATSRAAGDQPQHF
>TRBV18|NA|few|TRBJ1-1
TGTGCCAGCTCACCACCCTTCGCGGGGGCCACTGAAGCTTTCTTT
CASSPPFAGATEAFF
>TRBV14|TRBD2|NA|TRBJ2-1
TGTGCCAGCAGCCAACCGGGAGGGTGGTATGAGCAGTTCTTC
CASSQPGGWYEQFF
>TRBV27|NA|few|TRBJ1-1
TGTGCCAGCAGTCTTATAAGGGGCGGGAACACTGAAGCTTTCTTT
CASSLIRGGNTEAFF
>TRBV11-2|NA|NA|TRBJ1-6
TGTGCCAGCAGCTTGACGGACCGAGCTTGGGACCTCCACTTT
CASSLTDRAWDLHF
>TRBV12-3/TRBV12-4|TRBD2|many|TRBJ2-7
TGTGCCAGCACGGGCGGGAGCTCCTACGAGCAGTACTTC
CASTGGSSYEQYF
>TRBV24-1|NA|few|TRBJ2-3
TGTGCCACCAGTGATACCGGGACCAACACAGATACGCAGTATTTT
CATSDTGTNTDTQYF
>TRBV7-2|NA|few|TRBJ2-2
TGTGCCAGCAGCTTTCTAGTGGTGGGCACCGGGGAGCTGTTTTTT
CASSFLVVGTGELFF
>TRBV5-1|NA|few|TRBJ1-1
TGCGCCAGCAGCTTCAGCGCTGGTAGCATGAACACTGAAGCTCTCTTT
CASSFSAGSMNTEALF
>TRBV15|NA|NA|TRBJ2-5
TGTGCCACCAGCCGCCGGGGGCCGGGTTATGAGACCCAGTACTTC
CATSRRGPGYETQYF
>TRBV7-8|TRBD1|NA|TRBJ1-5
TGTGCCAGCAGCTTATACCCCGGGGGACAGGGCAATCAGCCCCAGCATTTT
CASSLYPGGQGNQPQHF
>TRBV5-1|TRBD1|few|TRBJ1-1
TGCGCCAGCAGCTATAGGACAGGGGGCCTCGAAGCTTTCTTT
CASSYRTGGLEAFF
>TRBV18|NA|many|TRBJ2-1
TGTGCCAGCTCACCACCGGCCAGCAATGAGCAGTTCTTC
CASSPPASNEQFF
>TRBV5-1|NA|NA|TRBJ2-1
TGCGCCAGCAGCTTGGAGGCCCCCCATTACAATGAGCAGTTCTTC
CASSLEAPHYNEQFF
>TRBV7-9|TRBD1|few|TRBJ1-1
TGTGCCAGCAGCTTGATGACAGGGGCCACTGAAGCTTTCTTT
CASSLMTGATEAFF
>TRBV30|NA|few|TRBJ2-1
TGTGCCTGGAGTGTCTCGGGAGATGAGCAGTTCTTC
CAWSVSGDEQFF
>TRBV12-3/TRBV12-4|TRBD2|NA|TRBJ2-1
TGTGCCAGTAGGGAGGGCCCCTACAATGAGCAGTTCTTC
CASREGPYNEQFF
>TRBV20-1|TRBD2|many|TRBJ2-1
TGCAGTGCTAGGCCTAGCGGGTCTAGCTCCTACAATGAGCAGTTCTTC
CSARPSGSSSYNEQFF
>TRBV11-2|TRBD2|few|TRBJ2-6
TGTGCCAGCAGCCCGCGCACCCTAGCGGGGATCTCTGGGGCCAACGTCCTGACTTTC
CASSPRTLAGISGANVLTF
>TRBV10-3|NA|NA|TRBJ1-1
TGTGCCATCAGGGGGGGAGGAGAAGCTTTCTTT
CAIRGGGEAFF
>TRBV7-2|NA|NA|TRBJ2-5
TGTGCCAGCAGTTTTAGCACTTTGGAGACCCAGTACTTC
CASSFSTLETQYF
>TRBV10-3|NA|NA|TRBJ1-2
TGTGCCATCAGTGAAAGAGGTGGGAGTAATGGCTACACCTTC
CAISERGGSNGYTF
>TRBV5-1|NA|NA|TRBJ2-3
TGCGCCAGCAGCTTGGGTGTATTTAGCACAGATACGCAGTATTTT
CASSLGVFSTDTQYF
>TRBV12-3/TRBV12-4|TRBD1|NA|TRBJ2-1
TGTGCCAGCTACAACAGGGGTCACAATGAGCAGTTCTTC
CASYNRGHNEQFF
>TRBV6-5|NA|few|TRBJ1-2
TGTGCCAGCAGTTACGACTGGACCTGGGGTAATGGCTACACCTTC
CASSYDWTWGNGYTF
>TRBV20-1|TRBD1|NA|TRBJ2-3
TGCAGCTACGACAGGGATCGAAGAGATACGCAGTATTTT
CSYDRDRRDTQYF
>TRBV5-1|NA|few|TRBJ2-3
TGCGCCAGCAGCACGCAGGGTCACACAGATACGCAGTATTTT
CASSTQGHTDTQYF
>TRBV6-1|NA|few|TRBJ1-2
TGTGCCAGCAGCCAACCAACTTTACCTCAGGGAGGCAGTCCCTATGGCTACACCTTC
CASSQPTLPQGGSPYGYTF
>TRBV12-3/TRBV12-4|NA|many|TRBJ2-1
TGTGCCAGCAGTCTAATAGCCCTCTCCTCCTACAATGAGCAGTTCTTC
CASSLIALSSYNEQFF
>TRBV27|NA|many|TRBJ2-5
TGTGCCAGCAGTTTATACGGTGGAGAGACCCAGTACTTC
CASSLYGGETQYF
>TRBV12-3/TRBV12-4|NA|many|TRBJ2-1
TGTGCCAGCAGTTTATCGGCTATTCTATACAATGAGCAGTTCTTC
CASSLSAILYNEQFF
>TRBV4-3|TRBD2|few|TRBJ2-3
TGCGCCAGCAGCCGTCGTTATCGGCGGGAGTCTGCAGATACGCAGTATTTT
CASSRRYRRESADTQYF
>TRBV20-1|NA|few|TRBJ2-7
TGCAGTGCTATGGAGGTAATAAGCTCCTACGAGCAGTACTTC
CSAMEVISSYEQYF
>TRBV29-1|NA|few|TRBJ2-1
TGCACCTCCGTTTTGGATAGCTCCAATGAGCAGTTCTTC
CTSVLDSSNEQFF
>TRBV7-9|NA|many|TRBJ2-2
TGTGCCAGCAGCCCCGCCGGGGAGCTGTTTTTT
CASSPAGELFF
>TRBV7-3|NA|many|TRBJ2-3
TGTGCCAGCAGCTTCACCGCGGGGTCTATGGATACGCAGTATTTT
CASSFTAGSMDTQYF
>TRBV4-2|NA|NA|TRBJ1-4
TGTGCCAGCAGCCAAGGGCCAGGGAGGGATTTTGGGGGCGAAAAACTGTTTTTT
CASSQGPGRDFGGEKLFF
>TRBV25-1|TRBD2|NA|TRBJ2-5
TGTGCCAGCAGTGACGGGTTAGCGGGGGCGGGTGAGACCCAGTACTTC
CASSDGLAGAGETQYF
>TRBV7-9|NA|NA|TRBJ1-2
TGTGCCAGCAGCCCTCGGGACGCTAACTATGGCTACACCTTC
CASSPRDANYGYTF
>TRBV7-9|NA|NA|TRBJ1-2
TGTGCCAGCAGCTTAGCCGGGCGATCGGATGGCTACACCTTC
CASSLAGRSDGYTF
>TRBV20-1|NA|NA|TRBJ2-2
TGCAGTGCTAGAGATCCGACTACCACCGGGGAGCTGTTTTTT
CSARDPTTTGELFF
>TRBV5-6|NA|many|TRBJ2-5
TGTGCCAGCAGCGGGACGGCTTCGAGGGAGACCCAGTACTTC
CASSGTASRETQYF
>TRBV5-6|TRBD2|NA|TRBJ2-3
TGTGCCAGCAGCGGGACTAGCGGGGGGGCCAGAGATACGCAGTATTTT
CASSGTSGGARDTQYF
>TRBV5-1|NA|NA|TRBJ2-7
TGCGCCAGCAGCACCACTTGGAGCTCCTACGAGCAGTACTTC
CASSTTWSSYEQYF
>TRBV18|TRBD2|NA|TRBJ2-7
TGTGCCAGCTCACCGGGTAGCGGGGGTACCCCTTGGCAGTACTTC
CASSPGSGGTPWQYF
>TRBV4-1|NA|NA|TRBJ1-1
TGCGCCAGCAGCCAGACGGGGACGGGGCCGAACACTGAAGCTTTCTTT
CASSQTGTGPNTEAFF